These 18 T cell receptor beta chains were all obtained from the same sample, sequenced in a study. The sorted Tregs were CD4+CD25+CD127-/low cells. MiXCR was run by TCRdb on the 5' RACE reads, yielding one entry per CDR3 protein. The sample lists 40,000 to 55,000 distinct CDR3 sequences; 22% were seen once. Sequencing used Tregs sorted from a lymph node. These receptors were taken from a female donor with breast cancer.

This chain joins TRBV24-1 and TRBJ2-5, with D unclear. Between the trimmed V and J ends, which lost 4 bases and 0 bases, there was a span of 14 bases. Germline V gene data show CDR1 as KGHDR and CDR2 as SFDVKD. The CDR3 is 16 amino acids. In nucleotides, the CDR3 is TGTGCCACCAGTGACCCACGTAAAGGAAACCAAGAGACCCAGTACTTC. It yields the protein CATSDPRKGNQETQYF.

CDR3: CASSSQREITDTQYF. The CDR3 DNA reads TGTGCCAGCAGCTCACAGCGGGAGATAACAGATACGCAGTATTTT. The chain is built from TRBV11-2 and TRBJ2-3; TRBD2 matches at 8 bases. CDR1 and CDR2 from the germline V gene are SGHAT and FQNNGV. The CDR3 consists of 15 residues. The junction had 6 bases not matched to a gene; V was cut back by 4 bases and J by 3 bases.

This clonotype turned up a few times. The chain uses TRBV5-1 and TRBJ2-1; D is unclear. The CDR3 has 12 residues. V dropped 0 bases and J dropped 5 bases, with 3 bases sitting between them. Germline V gives CDR1 SGHRS, CDR2 YFSETQ. The CDR3 DNA sequence: TGCGCCAGCAGCTTGGACGACAATGAGCAGTTCTTC. Protein sequence: CASSLDDNEQFF.

This clonotype was detected ten times or more. This chain uses TRBV4-2 with TRBJ2-2, with D possibly matching TRBD2 (6 bases). This CDR3 spans 15 amino acids. Looked up from germline, CDR1 is LGHNA and CDR2 is YNFKEQ. V was pared by 0 bases and J by 8 bases, with 13 bases between. The CDR3 coding sequence is TGTGCCAGCAGCCAAGAGGGGACTTCGGTAGGGGAGCTGTTTTTT. Protein product: CASSQEGTSVGELFF.

At least ten counts were recorded for this clonotype. J is TRBJ2-2 and V is TRBV6-2 or TRBV6-3; 7 bases fit TRBD2. The CDR3 sequence is 14 residues long. The trim removed 3 bases at V and 5 bases at J, leaving 3 bases unmatched. Germline V gene sequence: CDR1 MNHEY, CDR2 SVGEGT. CDR3 sequence (DNA): TGTGCCAGCAGTTATGGCGGGAGTACCGGGGAGCTGTTTTTT. Protein product: CASSYGGSTGELFF.

Of note for this clonotype: A much more abundant neighbour one base away suggests this may be a read error. This chain joins TRBV6-2 or TRBV6-3 and TRBJ2-2; D gene ambiguous. The CDR3 length is 13 residues. The germline V gene encodes CDR1 MNHEY and CDR2 SVGEGT. In DNA, the CDR3 is TGTGCCCGCAGTTACTCGATTACCGGGGAGCTGTTTTTT. It is translated as CARSYSITGELFF.

This clonotype came up a few times. The chain links TRBV4-1 to TRBJ2-5, with 9 positions matching TRBD1. Germline lookup yields CDR1 MGHRA and CDR2 YSYEKL. CDR3 length equals 17 residues. V was pared by 1 base and J by 7 bases, with 13 bases of the junction left unmatched. The DNA of the CDR3 is TGCGCCAGCAGCCAAGGAACGGGACAGGGAAGGTCGAGGACCCAGTACTTC. This codes for CASSQGTGQGRSRTQYF.

This clonotype came up many times. The chain links TRBV6-6 to TRBJ1-5; TRBD1 aligns across 9 bases. The germline V gene encodes CDR1 MNHNY and CDR2 SVGAGI (reference sequence). Trimming took 4 bases from V and 6 from J; bases not matched to a gene: 4. The CDR3 consists of 14 residues. CDR3 sequence reads: CASSSTGGSQPQHF. The CDR3, as DNA: TGTGCCAGCAGTTCGACAGGGGGTAGTCAGCCCCAGCATTTT.

The table lists this clonotype with a count of one. This clone may be a read error of a much larger clone one base away. V is TRBV10-2 and J is TRBJ2-7; D unresolved. The V and J ends lost 3 bases and 2 bases respectively, with 2 bases between them. The germline V gene encodes CDR1 WSHSY and CDR2 SAAADI. The CDR3 contains 11 residues. The CDR3 region is CASSEAYEQYF. CDR3 coding DNA: TGCGCCAGCAGTGAAGCCTACGAGCAGTACTTC.

This clonotype was counted at least ten times. The genes are TRBV15 and TRBJ2-7; D not resolved. The V end was cut by 0 bases, the J end by 3 bases, with 12 bases between. There are 15 residues in the CDR3. From germline, CDR1 is LNHNV and CDR2 YYDKDF (reference sequence). The CDR3 loop reads CATSRDFVQYYEQYF. In DNA, the CDR3 is TGTGCCACCAGCAGAGATTTCGTGCAGTACTACGAGCAGTACTTC.

The gene calls are TRBV9 and TRBJ2-7; TRBD1 might be the D (6 bases). V gave up 3 bases and J gave up 0 bases, with 13 bases separating them. This CDR3 comprises 15 residues. Germline values: CDR1 SGDLS, CDR2 YYNGEE. CDR3 nucleotides: TGTGCCAGCAGCGCCGGACAGCTAAGCTCCTACGAGCAGTACTTC. Protein: CASSAGQLSSYEQYF.

This clonotype has only a few counts. The chain couples TRBV6-6 to TRBJ2-1; no reliable D call. Germline V gives CDR1 MNHNY, CDR2 SVGAGI (reference sequence). This CDR3 region has 16 residues. V lost 0 bases, J lost 0 bases, and 9 bases lay in between. The CDR3 loop is CASSYSLSSSYNEQFF. The CDR3 DNA reads TGTGCCAGCAGTTACTCGTTAAGTAGCTCCTACAATGAGCAGTTCTTC.

This chain links TRBV29-1 with TRBJ2-1, with a tentative D call TRBD1 (5 bases). The CDR3 covers 12 residues. Trimming took 8 bases from V and 6 from J, leaving 14 bases between them. CDR1 SQVTM and CDR2 ANQGSEA come from the germline V gene. CDR3 DNA: TGCAGCTCCCCACTACAGGCCAATGAGCAGTTCTTC. It codes for CSSPLQANEQFF.

This clonotype is medium-sized (0.01 to 0.1%) within its sample. The CDR3: CASSVVVEARELFF. The CDR3 DNA follows: TGTGCCAGCAGCGTAGTTGTGGAGGCTAGGGAGCTGTTTTTT. V and J are TRBV9 and TRBJ2-2, with D perhaps TRBD2 (5 bases). V was clipped by 0 bases and J by 9 bases, with 12 bases between them. The V gene's germline CDR1 is SGDLS and CDR2 YYNGEE. This CDR3 contains 14 residues.

This clonotype has a count of ten or more. The J gene is TRBJ2-1, the V gene TRBV29-1, with TRBD2 as a possible D gene (5 bases). Germline CDR1 and CDR2: SQVTM and ANQGSEA. The CDR3 has 14 amino acids. V lost 0 bases to trimming and J lost 9 bases, with 15 bases between them. DNA of the CDR3: TGCAGCGTTGAAGATTCCCGAGGGCTTATTGAGCAGTTCTTC. This gives the protein CSVEDSRGLIEQFF.

The chain uses TRBV10-3 and TRBJ1-6; D is undetermined. Looked up from germline, CDR1 is ENHRY and CDR2 is SYGVKD. This CDR3 region has 16 residues. The ends were cut back, 2 bases at V and 7 bases at J, with 15 bases in the middle. CDR3 residues: CAISEGEGRWNSPLHF. The CDR3 nucleotides read TGTGCCATCAGTGAGGGGGAAGGGAGGTGGAATTCACCCCTCCACTTT.

The chain couples TRBV20-1 to TRBJ2-3, with D unresolved. The CDR3 has 11 residues. CDR1 is DFQATT and CDR2 is SNEGSKA in the germline V gene (reference sequence). The V and J ends lost 6 bases and 4 bases respectively, with 8 bases between them. CDR3 region: CSAPLPDTQYF. CDR3 DNA sequence: TGCAGTGCCCCCCTCCCAGATACGCAGTATTTT.

This clonotype was seen only a few times. The rearrangement joins TRBV5-1 to TRBJ1-1; D unclear. With 0 bases removed from V and 1 base from J, the gap between germline ends came to 7 bases. CDR1 SGHRS and CDR2 YFSETQ come from the germline V gene. This CDR3 is built from 14 residues. This chain's CDR3 is CASSLDAGNTEAFF. DNA of the CDR3: TGCGCCAGCAGCTTGGACGCGGGGAACACTGAAGCTTTCTTT.